The 28 T cell receptor beta chains listed next were all sequenced from one sample in a study of PD-L1 blockade in urothelial cancer. The data were produced by immunoSEQ multiplex PCR, yet TCRdb's version contains in-frame clones alone and is incomplete. The sample lists over 45,000 clones, around nine tenths occurring once. This material consisted of PBMCs, taken around atezolizumab (anti-PD-L1) treatment. These receptor sequences come from a man aged 55 to 70 with urothelial cancer.

The chain recombines TRBV5-6 with TRBJ2-5; perhaps TRBD2 as D (7 bases). Germline CDR1 is SGHDT and CDR2 is YYEEEE. The CDR3 extends over 15 amino acids. The V end lost 3 bases, the J end lost 4 bases, and 16 bases lay between the germline ends. The chain's CDR3 is CASSWGGSLRETQYF. CDR3 DNA sequence: TGTGCCAGCAGCTGGGGGGGCTCGCTACGAGAGACCCAGTACTTC.

This chain links TRBV11-1 with TRBJ1-2, with TRBD1 matching 9 bases. Germline loops: CDR1 SGHAT, CDR2 FQDESV (reference sequence). V shed 5 bases and J 5 bases; nucleotides not matched to a gene: 6. This CDR3 is built from 14 residues. The DNA of the CDR3 is TGTGCCAGCAGCCCCTTGGACAGGGGTTATGGCTACACCTTC. This sequence encodes CASSPLDRGYGYTF.

V and J are TRBV9 and TRBJ2-2; 10 nucleotides agree with TRBD2. Germline assignment: CDR1 SGDLS and CDR2 YYNGEE. The length of the CDR3 is 16 residues. J gave up 3 bases and V 3 bases, and 5 bases lay outside the gene matches. The CDR3 bases are TGTGCCAGCAGCGGCGGACTAGCGGACTACACCGGGGAGCTGTTTTTT. Translated: CASSGGLADYTGELFF. Supplemented by reference TRBV9 and TRBJ2-2, the full variable domain reads DSGVTQTPKHLITATGQRVTLRCSPRSGDLSVYWYQQSLDQGLQFLIQYYNGEERAKGNILERFSAQQFPDLHSELNLSSLELGDSALYFCASSGGLADYTGELFFGEGSRLTVL.

The chain employs TRBV9 and TRBJ1-6, with D unresolved. The CDR3 has 16 amino acids. Trimming removed 4 bases at V and 4 bases at J, with 15 bases between. CDR1 is SGDLS and CDR2 is YYNGEE in the germline V gene. This CDR3 is CASSSFDTGYNSPLHF. The CDR3 coding sequence is TGTGCCAGCAGCTCCTTTGACACGGGGTATAATTCACCCCTCCACTTT. Combining the CDR3 with reference TRBV9 and TRBJ1-6 gives the whole variable domain DSGVTQTPKHLITATGQRVTLRCSPRSGDLSVYWYQQSLDQGLQFLIQYYNGEERAKGNILERFSAQQFPDLHSELNLSSLELGDSALYFCASSSFDTGYNSPLHFGNGTRLTVT.

The genes are TRBV29-1 and TRBJ1-2; 8 bases agree with TRBD1. This CDR3 has 13 residues. V lost 0 bases to trimming and J lost 4 bases; unmatched junction nucleotides: 1. CDR1 and CDR2 from the germline V gene are SQVTM and ANQGSEA. The CDR3 DNA reads as TGCAGCGTTGAAGACAGGGGGCCCTATGGCTACACCTTC. Translation: CSVEDRGPYGYTF.

The chain is built from TRBV7-2 and TRBJ2-5; TRBD2 matches 7 bases. Germline trimming cut 5 bases from V and 5 bases from J; bases unmatched to any gene: 8. This CDR3 contains 14 residues. From germline, CDR1 is SGHTA and CDR2 FQGNSA. CDR3 bases: TGTGCCAGCAGCAAGGGCCCAGCGGGGGAGACCCAGTACTTC. This translates into CASSKGPAGETQYF.

The genes are TRBV5-1 and TRBJ2-7, with TRBD2 identical over 10 bases. The CDR3 sequence is 16 residues long. Per the germline V gene, CDR1 is SGHRS and CDR2 is YFSETQ. V was clipped by 0 bases and J by 5 bases; unmatched bases: 8. The CDR3 DNA sequence: TGCGCCAGCAGCTTGGGCCAACTAGCGGGGAAACACGAGCAGTACTTC. It is translated as CASSLGQLAGKHEQYF.

The chain is built from TRBV6-5 and TRBJ1-1; 9 nucleotides line up with TRBD1. The CDR3 runs 16 residues. Trimming cost V 4 bases and J 2 bases; bases outside gene matches: 8. Germline lookup yields CDR1 MNHEY and CDR2 SVGAGI. The CDR3 loop is CASSFKDRGYNTEAFF. DNA of the CDR3: TGTGCCAGCAGTTTCAAAGACAGGGGGTATAACACTGAAGCTTTCTTT.

The chain links TRBV28 to TRBJ2-7; D remains unclear. Germline assignment: CDR1 MDHEN and CDR2 SYDVKM. V lost 6 bases, J lost 2 bases, and 14 bases lay in between. This CDR3 contains 14 residues. The CDR3 DNA reads TGTGCCAGCAGGCCCACAGCCGTTCCCTACGAGCAGTACTTC. Translated, it gives CASRPTAVPYEQYF.

This clone was seen a few times. The chain employs TRBV30 and TRBJ1-5; maybe TRBD1 (6 bases). Germline values: CDR1 GTSNPN, CDR2 SVGIG (reference sequence). CDR3 length equals 15 residues. V gave up 0 bases and J gave up 7 bases, with 16 bases separating them. For the CDR3, the DNA is TGTGCCTGGAGTGTACCCTCAGGGGCATGGCAGCCCCAGCATTTT. It is translated as CAWSVPSGAWQPQHF.

The V and J genes are TRBV6-6 and TRBJ1-5; TRBD1 is a possible D gene (6 bases). Trimming removed 8 bases at V and 4 bases at J, with 18 bases between. From germline, CDR1 is MNHNY and CDR2 SVGAGI (reference sequence). The CDR3 loop spans 15 amino acids. The CDR3 reads CASPRAGAWNQPQHF. The CDR3 DNA reads TGTGCCAGCCCTAGAGCGGGGGCCTGGAATCAGCCCCAGCATTTT.

As for this clone: One end of the junction fails to match germline, which may point to a read error. The chain joins TRBV5-1 to TRBJ2-4, with 7 bases fitting TRBD1. The CDR3 has 14 amino acids. Germline V gene sequence: CDR1 SGHRS, CDR2 YFSETQ. CDR3: CASSLEGQARSRDF. For the CDR3, the DNA is TGCGCCAGCAGCTTGGAAGGACAGGCACGAAGTAGGGACTTC. Based on the CDR3 plus reference TRBV5-1 and TRBJ2-4, the full variable domain is KAGVTQTPRYLIKTRGQQVTLSCSPISGHRSVSWYQQTPGQGLQFLFEYFSETQRNKGNFPGRFSGRQFSNSRSEMNVSTLELGDSALYLCASSLEGQARSRDFGAGTRLSVL.

The V and J genes are TRBV11-3 and TRBJ2-5; perhaps TRBD2 as D (5 bases). Trimming stripped 1 base from V and 1 base from J, with 10 bases between. The CDR3 runs to 15 residues. CDR1 and CDR2 from the germline V gene are SGHNT and YENEEA. The CDR3 here is CASSLVQAAQETQYF. For the CDR3, the DNA is TGTGCCAGCAGCTTAGTTCAAGCGGCCCAAGAGACCCAGTACTTC.

The chain has TRBV19 and TRBJ1-2; D is uncertain. The V gene lost 6 bases and the J gene lost 2 bases, with 13 bases spanning the gap. Germline CDR1 is LNHDA and CDR2 is SQIVND (reference sequence). This CDR3 comprises 14 residues. This chain's CDR3 is CASSPPTRNYGYTF. CDR3 DNA sequence: TGTGCCAGTAGCCCCCCGACAAGAAACTATGGCTACACCTTC.

This clone showed up just a few times. V is TRBV6-1 and J is TRBJ2-1; a possible D gene is TRBD1 (5 bases). The CDR3 has 13 residues. V lost 2 bases to trimming and J lost 5 bases, with 7 bases between them. Germline CDR1 reads MNHNS; CDR2 reads SASEGT. CDR3 protein: CASSESRDNEQFF. The DNA for the CDR3 is TGTGCCAGCAGTGAATCCAGGGACAATGAGCAGTTCTTC.

The chain carries TRBV4-2 and TRBJ2-1, with 11 bases aligning to TRBD2. This CDR3 comprises 17 residues. The V gene end was trimmed by 2 bases and the J gene end by 0 bases; junction bases not matched to a gene: 3. The germline V gene encodes CDR1 LGHNA and CDR2 YNFKEQ. The CDR3 sequence: CASSQFSGGGSYNEQFF. The CDR3 DNA follows: TGTGCCAGCAGCCAATTTAGCGGGGGGGGCTCCTACAATGAGCAGTTCTTC.

The chain couples TRBV7-2 to TRBJ2-1; 10 bases are a match to TRBD2. Trimming at V came to 6 bases and at J to 2 bases, leaving 10 bases not matched to a gene. The CDR3 runs 17 residues. CDR1 is SGHTA and CDR2 is FQGNSA in the germline V gene. The CDR3 is CASSRKRGGRAYNEQFF. CDR3 coding DNA: TGTGCCAGCAGTCGAAAGCGGGGGGGCCGGGCCTACAATGAGCAGTTCTTC. Filled out from reference TRBV7-2 and TRBJ2-1, the complete variable domain reads GAGVSQSPSNKVTEKGKDVELRCDPISGHTALYWYRQSLGQGLEFLIYFQGNSAPDKSGLPSDRFSAERTGGSVSTLTIQRTQQEDSAVYLCASSRKRGGRAYNEQFFGPGTRLTVL.

The CDR3 is CASSKGRTGSGTQYF. DNA of the CDR3: TGTGCCAGCAGCAAAGGTCGTACAGGGAGTGGGACCCAGTACTTC. The chain uses TRBV21-1 and TRBJ2-5; the table's D gene call, TRBD1, was not cross checked with the DNA. TRBV21-1 is given as a pseudogene. This CDR3 has 15 amino acids.

This clone was seen a handful of times. V gene TRBV6-5 combines with J gene TRBJ1-6; D unclear. V gave up 5 bases and J gave up 7 bases, with 15 bases separating them. This CDR3 has 15 amino acids. The germline V gene has CDR1 MNHEY and CDR2 SVGAGI. This CDR3 is CASSTLGGINSPLHF. The DNA of the CDR3 is TGTGCCAGCAGTACATTGGGAGGGATCAATTCACCCCTCCACTTT.

CDR3 in DNA: TGTGCCAGCAGTGTGGGGAGTACGAGGTCTAATGAAAAACTGTTTTTT. This encodes CASSVGSTRSNEKLFF. V usage is TRBV2 and J usage is TRBJ1-4; D remains unclear. V was shortened by 4 bases and J by 3 bases, with 15 bases between the two germline ends. Germline V gives CDR1 SNHLY, CDR2 FYNNEI. The CDR3 runs 16 residues.

This sequence joins TRBV6-6 and TRBJ2-7; the D gene is possibly TRBD2 (5 bases). Germline lookup yields CDR1 MNHNY and CDR2 SVGAGI (reference sequence). Deletions cut 6 bases from V and 2 bases from J, with 11 bases between. The CDR3 contains 13 residues. CDR3 in amino acids: CASRRDVTYEQYF. The CDR3 DNA follows: TGTGCCAGCAGACGGGATGTCACCTACGAGCAGTACTTC.

V and J are TRBV19 and TRBJ1-5; 9 positions agree with TRBD1. Unmatched junction bases numbered 5, after V lost 3 bases and J lost 2 bases. The CDR3 spans 16 residues. Germline loops: CDR1 LNHDA, CDR2 SQIVND (reference sequence). Written as DNA, the CDR3 is TGTGCCAGTAGTATTACCCGGGACAGGGGCAATCAGCCCCAGCATTTT. Protein sequence: CASSITRDRGNQPQHF.

The V gene is TRBV19, the J gene TRBJ1-1; 8 bases align to TRBD1. The CDR3 totals 14 residues. The V gene's germline CDR1 is LNHDA and CDR2 SQIVND (reference sequence). Trimming cost V 6 bases and J 0 bases; bases outside gene matches: 3. CDR3 sequence: CASRTGEVNTEAFF. In DNA form, the CDR3 reads TGTGCCAGTAGGACAGGGGAAGTGAACACTGAAGCTTTCTTT. The full variable domain, its missing parts supplied by reference TRBV19 and TRBJ1-1, is DGGITQSPKYLFRKEGQNVTLSCEQNLNHDAMYWYRQDPGQGLRLIYYSQIVNDFQKGDIAEGYSVSREKKESFPLTVTSAQKNPTAFYLCASRTGEVNTEAFFGQGTRLTVV.

The chain couples TRBV30 to TRBJ1-6, with 9 bases lining up with TRBD1. Germline V gene lookup returns CDR1 GTSNPN and CDR2 SVGIG (reference sequence). The CDR3 is 16 amino acids. Losses at the gene ends were 0 bases for V and 13 bases for J; bases not matched to a gene: 13. The CDR3 spells CAWSVGGQGLFFPLHF. In DNA form, the CDR3 reads TGTGCCTGGAGTGTAGGGGGACAGGGTTTATTTTTTCCCCTCCACTTT.

The chain joins TRBV7-9 to TRBJ2-5; TRBD2 matches at 7 bases. The trim removed 4 bases at V and 1 base at J, leaving 6 bases unmatched. The CDR3 is 15 amino acids. Per germline, CDR1 SEHNR and CDR2 FQNEAQ (reference sequence). In DNA form, the CDR3 reads TGTGCCAGCAGCTGGGCCGGGGGGACCCAAGAGACCCAGTACTTC. It codes for CASSWAGGTQETQYF.

Only a few counts were recorded for this clone. This chain uses TRBV19 with TRBJ1-2, with D possibly TRBD1 on 6 matching bases. Trimming removed 3 bases from V and 2 bases from J, with 10 bases in between. This CDR3 is 14 amino acids long. Germline V gives CDR1 LNHDA, CDR2 SQIVND (reference sequence). The CDR3 here is CASSIRGRNYGYTF. The CDR3 DNA follows: TGTGCCAGTAGTATTAGGGGGAGAAACTATGGCTACACCTTC.

The V call is TRBV4-1, the J call TRBJ2-7, with 10 positions matching TRBD1. Germline V gene data show CDR1 as MGHRA and CDR2 as YSYEKL. This CDR3 has 17 amino acids. J was trimmed by 3 bases and V by 0 bases; bases with no gene match: 8. This CDR3 reads CASSQDYPGQGIYEQYF. The CDR3 DNA is TGCGCCAGCAGCCAAGATTACCCGGGACAGGGGATCTACGAGCAGTACTTC.

The count of this clone is one. This chain uses TRBV5-1 with TRBJ2-5, with TRBD1 as a possible D gene (5 bases). Germline-derived CDR1 and CDR2 are SGHRS and YFSETQ. The germline V and J ends were trimmed by 1 base and 1 base, with 8 bases remaining between them. The CDR3 is 14 residues long. DNA for the CDR3: TGCGCCAGCAGCTTGACAGGAGCCCAAGAGACCCAGTACTTC. Translated: CASSLTGAQETQYF.